This T cell receptor beta chain was found in a study of graft-versus-host responses after intestinal transplantation. Study-wide results and caveats: Some patients had graft-donor T cell macrochimerism, and their allografts showed high graft-versus-host to host-versus-graft clonal ratios.

Remarks on this clone: The antigen is undetermined.

TCRdb's copy holds only in-frame clones and misses some; the assay was immunoSEQ multiplex PCR. The sample lists around 97,000 clones, around 91% occurring once. The source is a human donor who was the organ donor for an intestinal transplant. This sample comprised unstimulated CD4+ T cells sorted from spleen or lymph node cells, obtained before transplant.

CDR3 amino acids: CASRGAGAGEDTQYF. The CDR3 DNA reads TGTGCCAGCAGAGGAGCGGGGGCTGGGGAAGATACGCAGTATTTT. The genes are TRBV6-5 and TRBJ2-3; 8 nucleotides align to TRBD2. The CDR3 is 15 residues long. V lost 6 bases and J lost 5; bases outside the gene matches: 10. The germline CDR1 and CDR2 sequences are MNHEY and SVGAGI.